This TCR beta chain was identified in a study of blood T cell repertoires in COVID-19. The wider study: The samples span acute and convalescent COVID-19 from the United States, Italy and Spain.

Original methodology: Estimates of nucleated cell counts were drawn from the amplification of reference gene primers. The data were produced by immunoSEQ multiplex PCR, yet TCRdb's version contains in-frame clones alone and is incomplete. D and trimming were read from the DNA, whereas the V and J calls and clone size are those reported in that table. Of around 250,000 clones in the sample, approximately 86% were seen once. This CDR3 is built from 13 residues. Per the germline V gene, CDR1 is SQVTM and CDR2 is ANQGSEA. V shed 3 bases and J 4 bases; nucleotides not matched to a gene: 6. The sequence was obtained from a man aged 35-49 years with active or convalescent COVID-19. The V and J genes are TRBV29-1 and TRBJ2-7; TRBD2 matches at 7 bases. Sequences were obtained from peripheral blood. The CDR3 protein is CSVDPGGGYEQYF. The CDR3 coding sequence is TGCAGCGTTGATCCGGGGGGAGGGTACGAGCAGTACTTC.